Below are 23 T cell receptor beta chains sequenced from a single sample in a study of cytomegalovirus exposure and HLA in healthy donors. PCR primers comprised 60 Vbeta and 13 Jbeta primers. The data were produced by immunoSEQ multiplex PCR, yet TCRdb's version contains in-frame clones alone and is incomplete. The data contain roughly 120,000 clones, roughly 68% of them seen just once; the ten biggest clones take up approximately 0.9%. Source material: PBMCs. The receptors were gathered from a woman in her 30s in good health and CMV-seronegative.

This clone appeared a few times. The V and J genes are TRBV7-2 and TRBJ1-5; TRBD1 agrees at 7 bases. The CDR3 extends over 16 amino acids. Germline V CDR1 and CDR2: SGHTA, FQGNSA. V lost 1 base and J lost 3; bases outside the gene matches: 6. The chain's CDR3 is CASSLEGRGNNQPQHF. In DNA form, the CDR3 reads TGTGCCAGCAGCTTAGAGGGCAGGGGGAACAATCAGCCCCAGCATTTT.

The V and J genes are TRBV27 and TRBJ2-5; D unresolved. V lost 2 bases to trimming and J lost 1 base, with 5 bases between them. The CDR3 covers 13 residues. CDR1 and CDR2 from the germline V gene are MNHEY and SMNVEV (reference sequence). This CDR3 is CASSLGSQETQYF. The CDR3 DNA reads as TGTGCCAGCAGTTTAGGCAGCCAAGAGACCCAGTACTTC.

V is TRBV9 and J is TRBJ1-6, with D maybe TRBD1 (6 bases). V gave up 0 bases and J gave up 9 bases, with 13 bases separating them. This CDR3 contains 15 residues. Germline CDR1 and CDR2: SGDLS and YYNGEE. The CDR3 DNA follows: TGTGCCAGCAGCGTAGGAGGGCAGGGGAGTTCACCCCTCCACTTT. As protein: CASSVGGQGSSPLHF. Full variable domain (outside the CDR3, taken from reference TRBV9 and TRBJ1-6): DSGVTQTPKHLITATGQRVTLRCSPRSGDLSVYWYQQSLDQGLQFLIQYYNGEERAKGNILERFSAQQFPDLHSELNLSSLELGDSALYFCASSVGGQGSSPLHFGNGTRLTVT.

CDR3 nucleotide sequence: TGTGCCAGCAGCTTCAAGGGGACAGATACGCAGTATTTT. Translating gives CASSFKGTDTQYF. V gene TRBV7-2 combines with J gene TRBJ2-3; tentative D call: TRBD1 (5 bases). The CDR3 runs to 13 residues. CDR1 is SGHTA, CDR2 FQGNSA, per germline. V lost 3 bases, J lost 3 bases, and 7 bases lay in between.

The V and J genes are TRBV19 and TRBJ2-5; no clear D gene. Germline values: CDR1 LNHDA, CDR2 SQIVND (reference sequence). The length of the CDR3 is 13 residues. V was clipped by 9 bases and J by 0 bases, with 11 bases between them. The CDR3: CASGEVYQETQYF. The CDR3 DNA follows: TGTGCCAGCGGAGAGGTGTACCAAGAGACCCAGTACTTC.

This clone has a count of ten or more. The CDR3 DNA is TGTGCCAGCAGTGGTGGCAACACCGGGGAGCTGTTTTTT. Amino acid sequence: CASSGGNTGELFF. The chain couples TRBV6-4 to TRBJ2-2, with unresolved D. CDR1 and CDR2 from the germline V gene are MRHNA and SNTAGT. Trimming removed 4 bases at V and 2 bases at J, with 5 bases between. The CDR3 consists of 13 residues.

As DNA, the CDR3 is TGTGCCAGCAGCTTAGGGGACAGGCCCAATTCACCCCTCCACTTT. Its translation: CASSLGDRPNSPLHF. The rearrangement uses TRBV7-2 and TRBJ1-6, with TRBD1 matching over 8 bases. Germline-derived CDR1 and CDR2 are SGHTA and FQGNSA. CDR3 size: 15 residues. V was pared by 1 base and J by 7 bases, with 3 bases of the junction left unmatched.

V is TRBV5-1 and J is TRBJ1-6, with 7 positions matching TRBD1. CDR3 length: 15 amino acids. The germline V gene encodes CDR1 SGHRS and CDR2 YFSETQ. The V gene end was trimmed by 3 bases and the J gene end by 7 bases; junction bases not matched to a gene: 7. CDR3 bases: TGCGCCAGCAGCTCAACGGGACAGAACAATTCACCCCTCCACTTT. It encodes CASSSTGQNNSPLHF.

This clone was seen more than once but under ten times. This chain joins TRBV30 and TRBJ1-1; 11 nucleotides match TRBD1. This CDR3 comprises 10 residues. Germline lookup yields CDR1 GTSNPN and CDR2 SVGIG (reference sequence). CDR3 amino acids: CAGDRGEAFF. The CDR3 DNA reads TGTGCTGGGGACAGGGGGGAAGCTTTCTTT. Full variable domain (rest looked up from reference TRBV30 and TRBJ1-1): SQTIHQWPATLVQPVGSPLSLECTVEGTSNPNLYWYRQAAGRGLQLLFYSVGIGQISSEVPQNLSASRPQDRQFILSSKKLLLSDSGFYLCAGDRGEAFFGQGTRLTVV.

The rearrangement links TRBV29-1 to TRBJ1-1; D uncertain. Trimming stripped 6 bases from V and 2 bases from J, with 10 bases between. Germline values: CDR1 SQVTM, CDR2 ANQGSEA. This CDR3 comprises 12 residues. CDR3 region: CSVGRGNTEAFF. DNA of the CDR3: TGCAGCGTGGGGAGAGGAAACACTGAAGCTTTCTTT.

The V call is TRBV27, the J call TRBJ2-3, with 9 positions matching TRBD1. Germline-derived CDR1 and CDR2 are MNHEY and SMNVEV (reference sequence). CDR3 length: 15 residues. V lost 4 bases, J lost 11 bases, and 13 bases stayed unmatched. The CDR3 spells CASSSAGTGSRGQYF. The DNA for the CDR3 is TGTGCCAGCAGTTCCGCCGGGACAGGGTCCCGGGGGCAGTATTTT.

V and J are TRBV7-2 and TRBJ2-7; 10 positions match TRBD1. The J segment lost 6 bases and the V segment lost 5 bases, leaving 10 bases of the junction unmatched. Germline V gene sequence: CDR1 SGHTA, CDR2 FQGNSA. This CDR3 is built from 15 residues. CDR3 sequence (DNA): TGTGCCAGCAGCGGCCGCTACGGGACAGGGGCCGAGCAGTACTTC. The encoded protein is CASSGRYGTGAEQYF.

This rearrangement joins TRBV11-3 to TRBJ2-5; 12 bases map to TRBD2. This CDR3 is built from 16 residues. The V gene's germline CDR1 is SGHNT and CDR2 YENEEA. V was clipped by 7 bases and J by 2 bases; unmatched bases: 8. The CDR3: CASTPGTSGFQETQYF. The CDR3 bases are TGTGCCAGCACCCCCGGGACTAGCGGGTTTCAAGAGACCCAGTACTTC.

Comment on this clone: Sequence at one end of the junction differs from germline and may be a read error. The V call is TRBV9, the J call TRBJ1-2; possibly TRBD1 for D (6 bases). The CDR3 covers 12 residues. The germline V gene encodes CDR1 SGDLS and CDR2 YYNGEE. The CDR3 coding sequence is TGTACCAGCAGCCAATGGGGGGGACACCTCCTCTTC. Translating it yields CTSSQWGGHLLF. Filled out from reference TRBV9 and TRBJ1-2, the complete variable domain reads DSGVTQTPKHLITATGQRVTLRCSPRSGDLSVYWYQQSLDQGLQFLIQYYNGEERAKGNILERFSAQQFPDLHSELNLSSLELGDSALYFCTSSQWGGHLLFGSGTRLTVV.

This rearrangement joins TRBV7-6 to TRBJ1-2; weak D call: TRBD1 (5 bases). Trimming stripped 5 bases from V and 4 bases from J, with 14 bases between. CDR1 is SGHVS, CDR2 FNYEAQ, per germline. The CDR3 sequence is 14 residues long. The CDR3 loop reads CASSLGAVGYGYTF. In nucleotides, the CDR3 is TGTGCCAGCAGCCTAGGGGCAGTTGGCTATGGCTACACCTTC.

The J gene is TRBJ2-7, the V gene TRBV7-9; TRBD2 aligns across 7 bases. The CDR3 is made up of 12 amino acids. Germline V CDR1 and CDR2: SEHNR, FQNEAQ (reference sequence). Trimming at V came to 8 bases and at J to 2 bases, leaving 3 bases not matched to a gene. The CDR3 here is CASRTSTYEQYF. The CDR3 DNA is TGTGCCAGCCGGACTAGTACCTACGAGCAGTACTTC.

The genes are TRBV7-6 and TRBJ1-5, with D possibly TRBD1 on 6 matching bases. Trimming took 2 bases from V and 2 from J, leaving 10 bases between them. This CDR3 contains 15 residues. Germline loops: CDR1 SGHVS, CDR2 FNYEAQ. CDR3 region: CASSLFRGGNQPQHF. The CDR3 nucleotides read TGTGCCAGCAGCTTATTCAGGGGTGGCAATCAGCCCCAGCATTTT.

This clone was seen a single time. The chain links TRBV30 to TRBJ1-1; D perhaps matches TRBD1 (5 bases). Trimming shortened V by 3 bases and J by 1 base, and 9 bases separated the two germline ends. The CDR3 runs 13 residues. Germline V CDR1 and CDR2: GTSNPN, SVGIG (reference sequence). CDR3 sequence: CAWSYTGNTEAFF. CDR3 DNA: TGTGCCTGGAGCTACACAGGGAACACTGAAGCTTTCTTT.

This chain connects TRBV27 to TRBJ1-6, with D unresolved. The CDR3 spans 17 residues. Per the germline V gene, CDR1 is MNHEY and CDR2 is SMNVEV (reference sequence). V was clipped by 2 bases and J by 0 bases, with 11 bases between them. The CDR3 protein is CASSLERPSSYNSPLHF. CDR3 nucleotides: TGTGCCAGCAGTTTAGAGAGGCCTAGCTCCTATAATTCACCCCTCCACTTT.

The gene calls are TRBV28 and TRBJ1-4, with a tentative D call TRBD1 (6 bases). Germline assignment: CDR1 MDHEN and CDR2 SYDVKM. Trimming stripped 6 bases from V and 4 bases from J, with 12 bases between. The CDR3 is made up of 14 amino acids. As DNA, the CDR3 is TGTGCCAGCAGAGGGGGAGAGGGTAATGAAAAACTGTTTTTT. The encoded protein is CASRGGEGNEKLFF. The whole variable domain, remainder taken from reference TRBV28 and TRBJ1-4, is DVKVTQSSRYLVKRTGEKVFLECVQDMDHENMFWYRQDPGLGLRLIYFSYDVKMKEKGDIPEGYSVSREKKERFSLILESASTNQTSMYLCASRGGEGNEKLFFGSGTQLSVL.

V usage is TRBV9 and J usage is TRBJ2-7, with D possibly TRBD1 on 7 matching bases. Germline V gene sequence: CDR1 SGDLS, CDR2 YYNGEE. Trimming took off 0 bases at V and 4 bases at J, with 14 bases between the two ends. The CDR3 runs to 15 residues. The CDR3: CASSVGRGVGYEQYF. As DNA, the CDR3 is TGTGCCAGCAGCGTAGGCAGGGGGGTAGGGTACGAGCAGTACTTC. Filled out from reference TRBV9 and TRBJ2-7, the complete variable domain reads DSGVTQTPKHLITATGQRVTLRCSPRSGDLSVYWYQQSLDQGLQFLIQYYNGEERAKGNILERFSAQQFPDLHSELNLSSLELGDSALYFCASSVGRGVGYEQYFGPGTRLTVT.

The V and J genes are TRBV7-6 and TRBJ1-2, with 7 bases identical to TRBD1. The J segment lost 3 bases and the V segment lost 5 bases, leaving 3 bases of the junction unmatched. CDR1 and CDR2 (germline): SGHVS, FNYEAQ. The CDR3 contains 13 residues. The chain's CDR3 is CASSPTGDYGYTF. For the CDR3, the DNA is TGTGCCAGCAGCCCTACAGGGGACTATGGCTACACCTTC.

V is TRBV28 and J is TRBJ2-7; D gene ambiguous. With 6 bases removed from V and 2 bases from J, the gap between germline ends came to 8 bases. The CDR3 runs 12 residues. Germline lookup yields CDR1 MDHEN and CDR2 SYDVKM. For the CDR3, the DNA is TGTGCCAGCAGGAGTCTGACCTACGAGCAGTACTTC. It yields the protein CASRSLTYEQYF.